The rows below give T cell receptor beta chains drawn from one sample of a study of CD8 T cells in Susac syndrome. TCRdb re-called the immunoSEQ multiplex PCR reads with MiXCR, one entry per CDR3 protein. Among hundreds of thousands of distinct CDR3 sequences listed, 94% were seen once. Sequenced input: CD4+ T cells from PBMCs. Receptor source: a human donor with Susac syndrome. CDR3s include the opening cysteine and the closing phenylalanine or tryptophan. Each record gives: clone size, D gene, J gene, V gene, CDR3 protein, CDR3 DNA. A D gene is named only where the DNA matches it firmly. Only part of the rows carry a size: once, few, many, or a class if the clone is expanded.

abundance: NA
d_gene: NA
j_gene: TRBJ1-5
v_gene: TRBV11-3
CDR3aa: CASSLSGTQPQHF
CDR3nt: TGTGCCAGCAGCTTATCGGGTACTCAGCCCCAGCATTTT

abundance: NA
d_gene: NA
j_gene: TRBJ2-2
v_gene: TRBV12-3/TRBV12-4
CDR3aa: CASSWTFTGELFF
CDR3nt: TGTGCCAGCAGTTGGACGTTCACCGGGGAGCTGTTTTTT

abundance: few
d_gene: NA
j_gene: TRBJ2-2
v_gene: TRBV6-2/TRBV6-3
CDR3aa: CASSYSRDTGELFF
CDR3nt: TGTGCCAGCAGTTACTCGAGGGACACCGGGGAGCTGTTTTTT

abundance: NA
d_gene: TRBD1
j_gene: TRBJ1-2
v_gene: TRBV20-1
CDR3aa: CSAVALPGTGGANYGYTF
CDR3nt: TGCAGTGCTGTGGCCTTACCGGGGACAGGGGGCGCGAACTATGGCTACACCTTC

abundance: NA
d_gene: NA
j_gene: TRBJ1-2
v_gene: TRBV25-1
CDR3aa: CASSELVSYGYTF
CDR3nt: TGTGCCAGCAGTGAATTAGTCAGCTATGGCTACACCTTC

abundance: once
d_gene: TRBD1
j_gene: TRBJ2-5
v_gene: TRBV28
CDR3aa: CASSPSRGLWQETQYF
CDR3nt: TGTGCCAGCAGTCCTAGCAGGGGGCTGTGGCAAGAGACCCAGTACTTC

abundance: NA
d_gene: NA
j_gene: TRBJ1-5
v_gene: TRBV6-2/TRBV6-3
CDR3aa: CASSYPGGPRAQHF
CDR3nt: TGTGCCAGCAGTTACCCCGGGGGGCCGAGGGCCCAGCATTTT

abundance: once
d_gene: NA
j_gene: TRBJ2-3
v_gene: TRBV13
CDR3aa: CASSLGPGLTHPDTQYF
CDR3nt: TGTGCCAGCAGCTTAGGCCCGGGCCTCACACACCCAGATACGCAGTATTTT

abundance: NA
d_gene: NA
j_gene: TRBJ2-2
v_gene: TRBV28
CDR3aa: CASESSGELFF
CDR3nt: TGTGCCAGTGAATCGAGCGGGGAGCTGTTTTTT

abundance: NA
d_gene: NA
j_gene: TRBJ2-2
v_gene: TRBV6-2/TRBV6-3
CDR3aa: CASSSRGRTNTGELFF
CDR3nt: TGTGCCAGCAGTTCCCGGGGCAGGACAAACACCGGGGAGCTGTTTTTT

abundance: once
d_gene: TRBD1
j_gene: TRBJ2-1
v_gene: TRBV7-3
CDR3aa: CASSFKGQGGNNEQFF
CDR3nt: TGTGCCAGCAGCTTCAAAGGACAGGGGGGTAACAATGAGCAGTTCTTC

abundance: NA
d_gene: TRBD1
j_gene: TRBJ1-1
v_gene: TRBV20-1
CDR3aa: CSARDRGRTEAFF
CDR3nt: TGCAGTGCTCGAGACAGGGGGCGGACTGAAGCTTTCTTT

abundance: NA
d_gene: NA
j_gene: TRBJ1-2
v_gene: TRBV5-6
CDR3aa: CASSTAEGSGYTF
CDR3nt: TGTGCCAGCAGCACGGCGGAGGGTAGCGGCTACACCTTC

abundance: NA
d_gene: NA
j_gene: TRBJ1-6
v_gene: TRBV6-1
CDR3aa: CASSEAARGNSPLHF
CDR3nt: TGTGCCAGCAGTGAAGCAGCCAGGGGTAATTCACCCCTCCACTTT

abundance: NA
d_gene: TRBD1
j_gene: TRBJ1-2
v_gene: TRBV6-5
CDR3aa: CASGRGQNYGYTF
CDR3nt: TGTGCCAGTGGCAGGGGACAGAACTATGGCTACACCTTC

abundance: NA
d_gene: NA
j_gene: TRBJ1-6
v_gene: TRBV6-5
CDR3aa: CASSSQDSPYNSPLHF
CDR3nt: TGTGCCAGCAGTTCCCAGGACAGTCCCTATAATTCACCCCTCCACTTT

abundance: NA
d_gene: NA
j_gene: TRBJ1-2
v_gene: TRBV20-1
CDR3aa: CSAIYRAGGYTF
CDR3nt: TGCAGTGCTATTTACAGGGCAGGGGGCTACACCTTC

abundance: NA
d_gene: TRBD1
j_gene: TRBJ1-6
v_gene: TRBV6-5
CDR3aa: CASTWDRPYNSPLHF
CDR3nt: TGTGCCAGCACCTGGGACAGACCCTATAATTCACCCCTCCACTTT

abundance: NA
d_gene: NA
j_gene: TRBJ1-5
v_gene: TRBV29-1
CDR3aa: CSVTGIGQPQHF
CDR3nt: TGCAGCGTCACAGGGATCGGTCAGCCCCAGCATTTT

abundance: NA
d_gene: NA
j_gene: TRBJ2-7
v_gene: TRBV4-3
CDR3aa: CASSIGVPGYEQYF
CDR3nt: TGCGCCAGCAGCATAGGCGTCCCTGGCTACGAGCAGTACTTC

abundance: NA
d_gene: NA
j_gene: TRBJ1-5
v_gene: TRBV20-1
CDR3aa: CSARRKDQPQHF
CDR3nt: TGCAGTGCTAGGAGGAAGGATCAGCCCCAGCATTTT

abundance: NA
d_gene: NA
j_gene: TRBJ2-5
v_gene: TRBV7-6
CDR3aa: CASSLVGKETQYF
CDR3nt: TGTGCCAGCAGCTTAGTGGGGAAAGAGACCCAGTACTTC

abundance: NA
d_gene: TRBD2
j_gene: TRBJ2-3
v_gene: TRBV30
CDR3aa: CAWSAGLVVDYTQYF
CDR3nt: TGTGCCTGGAGTGCTGGACTAGTAGTTGATTATACGCAGTATTTT

abundance: NA
d_gene: NA
j_gene: TRBJ1-2
v_gene: TRBV18
CDR3aa: CASSPSGGRNYGYTF
CDR3nt: TGTGCCAGCTCACCTTCGGGGGGGCGCAACTATGGCTACACCTTC

abundance: NA
d_gene: NA
j_gene: TRBJ1-5
v_gene: TRBV5-1
CDR3aa: CASSPDQGDLQPQHF
CDR3nt: TGCGCCAGCAGCCCAGATCAGGGTGACCTTCAGCCCCAGCATTTT

abundance: once
d_gene: TRBD1
j_gene: TRBJ1-5
v_gene: TRBV28
CDR3aa: CASSIRQGAGNQPQHF
CDR3nt: TGTGCCAGCAGTATCCGACAGGGGGCCGGCAATCAGCCCCAGCATTTT

abundance: NA
d_gene: NA
j_gene: TRBJ2-3
v_gene: TRBV7-2
CDR3aa: CASSPSRETDTQYF
CDR3nt: TGTGCCAGCAGCCCCTCCAGGGAAACAGATACGCAGTATTTT

abundance: NA
d_gene: NA
j_gene: TRBJ1-2
v_gene: TRBV30
CDR3aa: CAWSVEVGGYTF
CDR3nt: TGTGCCTGGAGTGTTGAAGTGGGAGGCTACACCTTC

abundance: NA
d_gene: TRBD1
j_gene: TRBJ1-5
v_gene: TRBV12-3/TRBV12-4
CDR3aa: CASSLDRGGQPQHF
CDR3nt: TGTGCCAGCAGCCTGGACAGGGGAGGACAGCCCCAGCATTTT

abundance: NA
d_gene: NA
j_gene: TRBJ2-6
v_gene: TRBV18
CDR3aa: CASSPLFSGANVLTF
CDR3nt: TGTGCCAGCTCACCACTGTTCTCTGGGGCCAACGTCCTGACTTTC

abundance: NA
d_gene: NA
j_gene: TRBJ2-7
v_gene: TRBV6-5
CDR3aa: CASSYGYNSYEQYF
CDR3nt: TGTGCCAGCAGTTACGGCTACAACTCCTACGAGCAGTACTTC

abundance: NA
d_gene: NA
j_gene: TRBJ2-5
v_gene: TRBV10-3
CDR3aa: CAISGSREKQETQYF
CDR3nt: TGTGCCATCAGTGGGTCTCGGGAGAAACAAGAGACCCAGTACTTC

abundance: NA
d_gene: TRBD2
j_gene: TRBJ2-3
v_gene: TRBV20-1
CDR3aa: CSARDPTAGGQYF
CDR3nt: TGCAGTGCTAGAGATCCGACAGCGGGGGGCCAGTACTTT

abundance: NA
d_gene: NA
j_gene: TRBJ1-5
v_gene: TRBV25-1
CDR3aa: CASQRGNQPQHF
CDR3nt: TGTGCCAGCCAACGGGGCAATCAGCCCCAGCATTTT

abundance: NA
d_gene: TRBD1
j_gene: TRBJ1-1
v_gene: TRBV20-1
CDR3aa: CSASPFGQGIRDTEAFF
CDR3nt: TGCAGTGCTAGTCCTTTCGGACAGGGGATCAGGGACACTGAAGCTTTCTTT

abundance: NA
d_gene: NA
j_gene: TRBJ2-1
v_gene: TRBV12-3/TRBV12-4
CDR3aa: CASIASRGRYNEQFF
CDR3nt: TGTGCCAGCATAGCGTCGCGGGGGCGGTACAATGAGCAGTTCTTC

abundance: NA
d_gene: NA
j_gene: TRBJ2-2
v_gene: TRBV11-2
CDR3aa: CASSLSSGTWDTGELFF
CDR3nt: TGTGCCAGCAGCTTATCCTCCGGGACCTGGGACACCGGGGAGCTGTTTTTT

abundance: once
d_gene: NA
j_gene: TRBJ2-1
v_gene: TRBV30
CDR3aa: CAWSGYHRGEQFF
CDR3nt: TGTGCCTGGAGTGGGTATCACCGAGGTGAGCAGTTCTTC

abundance: few
d_gene: NA
j_gene: TRBJ1-2
v_gene: TRBV6-2/TRBV6-3
CDR3aa: CASSPIRENYGYTF
CDR3nt: TGTGCCAGCAGTCCAATCAGGGAAAACTATGGCTACACCTTC

abundance: NA
d_gene: TRBD1
j_gene: TRBJ1-5
v_gene: TRBV30
CDR3aa: CAWSADRGQQPQHF
CDR3nt: TGTGCCTGGAGTGCGGACAGGGGGCAACAGCCCCAGCATTTT

abundance: NA
d_gene: TRBD1
j_gene: TRBJ1-4
v_gene: TRBV20-1
CDR3aa: CSARNRQGREKLFF
CDR3nt: TGCAGTGCTAGAAACCGACAGGGAAGGGAAAAACTGTTTTTT

abundance: NA
d_gene: NA
j_gene: TRBJ1-1
v_gene: TRBV29-1
CDR3aa: CSVRTVTEAFF
CDR3nt: TGCAGCGTGAGGACAGTGACTGAAGCTTTCTTT

abundance: NA
d_gene: NA
j_gene: TRBJ2-5
v_gene: TRBV19
CDR3aa: CASSIRAEQETQYF
CDR3nt: TGTGCCAGTAGTATACGGGCAGAGCAAGAGACCCAGTACTTC

abundance: NA
d_gene: NA
j_gene: TRBJ2-1
v_gene: TRBV7-9
CDR3aa: CASSLGGAGDEQFF
CDR3nt: TGTGCCAGCAGCTTAGGCGGGGCCGGGGATGAGCAGTTCTTC

abundance: NA
d_gene: NA
j_gene: TRBJ2-7
v_gene: TRBV29-1
CDR3aa: CSVVLGQQKWGWSYEQYF
CDR3nt: TGCAGCGTTGTTCTAGGACAGCAGAAGTGGGGTTGGTCCTACGAGCAGTACTTC

abundance: NA
d_gene: NA
j_gene: TRBJ1-6
v_gene: TRBV12-3/TRBV12-4
CDR3aa: CASSPRTVNSPLHF
CDR3nt: TGTGCCAGCAGTCCCAGGACGGTGAATTCACCCCTCCACTTT

abundance: NA
d_gene: TRBD2
j_gene: TRBJ2-5
v_gene: TRBV20-1
CDR3aa: CSARPASGQETQYF
CDR3nt: TGCAGTGCTAGACCCGCTAGCGGCCAAGAGACCCAGTACTTC

abundance: NA
d_gene: NA
j_gene: TRBJ2-1
v_gene: TRBV6-5
CDR3aa: CASGSLWDEQFF
CDR3nt: TGTGCCAGCGGCTCCCTTTGGGATGAGCAGTTCTTC

abundance: NA
d_gene: NA
j_gene: TRBJ2-1
v_gene: TRBV5-1
CDR3aa: CASSEPQGNEQFF
CDR3nt: TGCGCCAGCAGTGAGCCACAGGGCAATGAGCAGTTCTTC

abundance: NA
d_gene: NA
j_gene: TRBJ1-5
v_gene: TRBV5-4
CDR3aa: CASSLQGYNQPQHF
CDR3nt: TGTGCCAGCAGCCTACAGGGTTACAATCAGCCCCAGCATTTT

abundance: NA
d_gene: NA
j_gene: TRBJ2-5
v_gene: TRBV7-9
CDR3aa: CASSSQGFGETQYF
CDR3nt: TGTGCCAGCAGCTCTCAGGGTTTTGGGGAGACCCAGTACTTC

abundance: NA
d_gene: NA
j_gene: TRBJ1-1
v_gene: TRBV6-5
CDR3aa: CASSYSRSNTEAFF
CDR3nt: TGTGCCAGCAGTTACTCGAGAAGCAACACTGAAGCTTTCTTT

abundance: once
d_gene: TRBD1
j_gene: TRBJ1-2
v_gene: TRBV10-3
CDR3aa: CATGDGQGHGGSYTF
CDR3nt: TGTGCCACCGGGGATGGACAGGGACACGGCGGGAGCTACACCTTC

abundance: NA
d_gene: NA
j_gene: TRBJ1-4
v_gene: TRBV6-5
CDR3aa: CASSYSHNEKLFF
CDR3nt: TGTGCCAGCAGTTACTCGCATAATGAAAAACTGTTTTTT

abundance: NA
d_gene: NA
j_gene: TRBJ1-1
v_gene: TRBV12-3/TRBV12-4
CDR3aa: CASSLELPEAFF
CDR3nt: TGTGCCAGCAGTTTGGAATTACCTGAAGCTTTCTTT

abundance: NA
d_gene: NA
j_gene: TRBJ1-2
v_gene: TRBV2
CDR3aa: CASSVAEGIMRYTF
CDR3nt: TGTGCCAGCAGTGTCGCCGAGGGTATTATGCGGTACACCTTC

abundance: NA
d_gene: NA
j_gene: TRBJ1-1
v_gene: TRBV19
CDR3aa: CASSIPFGERTEAFF
CDR3nt: TGTGCCAGTAGTATCCCTTTTGGGGAAAGGACTGAAGCTTTCTTT

abundance: NA
d_gene: NA
j_gene: TRBJ1-1
v_gene: TRBV9
CDR3aa: CASSPVGGTEAFF
CDR3nt: TGTGCCAGCAGCCCCGTAGGCGGCACTGAAGCTTTCTTT

abundance: NA
d_gene: NA
j_gene: TRBJ2-5
v_gene: TRBV24-1
CDR3aa: CATSDFPGGEETQYF
CDR3nt: TGTGCCACCAGTGATTTCCCGGGGGGCGAAGAGACCCAGTACTTC

abundance: NA
d_gene: NA
j_gene: TRBJ2-6
v_gene: TRBV30
CDR3aa: CAWTLGTSGANVLTF
CDR3nt: TGTGCCTGGACGCTCGGGACATCTGGGGCCAACGTCCTGACTTTC